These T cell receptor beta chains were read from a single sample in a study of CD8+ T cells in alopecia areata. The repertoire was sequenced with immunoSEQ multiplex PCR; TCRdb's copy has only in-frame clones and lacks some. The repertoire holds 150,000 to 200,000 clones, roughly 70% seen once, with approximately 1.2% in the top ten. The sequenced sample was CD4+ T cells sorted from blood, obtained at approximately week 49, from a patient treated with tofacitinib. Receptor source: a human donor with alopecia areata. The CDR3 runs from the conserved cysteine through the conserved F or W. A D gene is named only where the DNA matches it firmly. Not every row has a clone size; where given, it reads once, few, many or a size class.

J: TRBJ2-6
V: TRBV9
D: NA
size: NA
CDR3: CASSAQGSGANVLTF
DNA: TGTGCCAGCAGCGCACAGGGTTCTGGGGCCAACGTCCTGACTTTC

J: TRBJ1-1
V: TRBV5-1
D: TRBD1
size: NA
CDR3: CASSLVPGGMAEAFF
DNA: TGCGCCAGCAGCTTGGTTCCAGGGGGCATGGCTGAAGCTTTCTTT

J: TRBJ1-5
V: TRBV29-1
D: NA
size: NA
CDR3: CSVKIMAGESNQPQHF
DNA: TGCAGCGTCAAAATTATGGCCGGGGAGAGCAATCAGCCCCAGCATTTT

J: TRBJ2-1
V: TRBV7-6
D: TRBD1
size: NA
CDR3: CASSLGAIRTGYNEQFF
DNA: TGTGCCAGCAGCTTAGGGGCAATAAGGACAGGCTACAATGAGCAGTTCTTC

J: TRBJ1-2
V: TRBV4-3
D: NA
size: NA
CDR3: CASSLETAGYGYTF
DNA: TGCGCCAGCAGCCTTGAGACAGCGGGGTATGGCTACACCTTC

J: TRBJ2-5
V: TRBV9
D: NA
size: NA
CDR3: CASSVAGGETQYF
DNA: TGTGCCAGCAGCGTAGCTGGGGGAGAGACCCAGTACTTC

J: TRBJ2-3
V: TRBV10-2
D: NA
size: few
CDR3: CASRGQTTDTQYF
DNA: TGCGCCAGCAGAGGACAGACAACAGATACGCAGTATTTT

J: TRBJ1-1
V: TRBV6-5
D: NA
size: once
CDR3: CASRTVPLTGEAFF
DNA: TGTGCCAGCAGGACGGTACCATTGACAGGTGAAGCTTTCTTT

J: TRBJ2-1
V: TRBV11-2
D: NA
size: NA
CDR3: CASSPELAVAYNEQFF
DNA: TGTGCCAGCAGCCCTGAACTAGCTGTAGCCTACAATGAGCAGTTCTTC

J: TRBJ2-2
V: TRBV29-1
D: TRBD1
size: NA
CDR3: CSVRDGTGMNTGELFF
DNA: TGCAGCGTCCGAGACGGGACAGGGATGAACACCGGGGAGCTGTTTTTT

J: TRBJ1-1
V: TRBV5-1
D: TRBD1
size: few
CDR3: CASSPGQGPAGSAFF
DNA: TGCGCCAGCAGCCCGGGACAGGGACCAGCAGGGTCCGCTTTCTTT

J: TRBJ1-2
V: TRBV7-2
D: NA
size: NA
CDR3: CASSAGGNYGYTF
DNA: TGTGCCAGCAGCGCGGGTGGGAACTATGGCTACACCTTC

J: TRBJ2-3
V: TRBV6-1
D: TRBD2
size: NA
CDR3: CASSSLSGGTDTQYF
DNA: TGTGCCAGCAGCTCTCTCTCGGGGGGAACAGATACGCAGTATTTT

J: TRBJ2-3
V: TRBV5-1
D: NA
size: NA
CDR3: CASSSPLTDTQYF
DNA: TGCGCCAGCAGCTCCCCCTTAACAGATACGCAGTATTTT

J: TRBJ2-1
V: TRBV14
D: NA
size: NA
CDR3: CASSQAYGSDEQFF
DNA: TGTGCCAGCAGCCAAGCGTACGGGAGCGATGAGCAGTTCTTC

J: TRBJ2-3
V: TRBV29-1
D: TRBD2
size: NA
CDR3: CSALASGDTQYF
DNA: TGCAGCGCCCTCGCTAGCGGAGATACGCAGTATTTT

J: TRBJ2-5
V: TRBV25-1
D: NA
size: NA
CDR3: CASNFEETQYF
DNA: TGTGCCAGCAATTTTGAAGAGACCCAGTACTTC

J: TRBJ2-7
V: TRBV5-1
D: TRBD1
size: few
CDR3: CASSWDRLTAEQYF
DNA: TGCGCCAGCAGCTGGGACAGGCTAACAGCCGAGCAGTACTTC

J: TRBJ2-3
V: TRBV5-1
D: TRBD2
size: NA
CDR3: CASSLSPSGGSRGTDTQYF
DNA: TGCGCCAGCAGCTTGAGTCCTAGCGGGGGCTCTAGGGGCACAGATACGCAGTATTTT

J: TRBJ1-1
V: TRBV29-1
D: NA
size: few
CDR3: CSVEGQGTSQAFF
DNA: TGCAGCGTTGAGGGTCAGGGGACCTCCCAGGCTTTCTTT

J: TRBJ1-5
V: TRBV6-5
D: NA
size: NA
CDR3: CASKRGLGQPQHF
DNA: TGTGCCAGCAAGCGGGGCCTAGGTCAGCCCCAGCATTTT

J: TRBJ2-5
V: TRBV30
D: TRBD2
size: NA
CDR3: CAWGSGGSLETQYF
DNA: TGTGCCTGGGGCAGCGGGGGGAGCTTAGAGACCCAGTACTTC

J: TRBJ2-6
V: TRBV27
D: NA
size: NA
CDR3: CASSLDRSPSGANVLTF
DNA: TGTGCCAGCAGTTTAGACAGGTCCCCCTCTGGGGCCAACGTCCTGACTTTC

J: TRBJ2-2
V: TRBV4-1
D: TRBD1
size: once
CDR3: CASSQDPNRGGELFF
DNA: TGCGCCAGCAGCCAAGACCCTAACAGGGGAGGGGAGCTGTTTTTT

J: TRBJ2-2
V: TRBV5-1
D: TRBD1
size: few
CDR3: CASSLVDRDARELFF
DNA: TGCGCCAGCAGCTTGGTGGACAGGGATGCGCGGGAGCTGTTTTTT

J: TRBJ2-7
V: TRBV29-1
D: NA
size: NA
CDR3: CSVEDGGTNEQYF
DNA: TGCAGCGTTGAAGACGGAGGTACGAACGAGCAGTACTTC

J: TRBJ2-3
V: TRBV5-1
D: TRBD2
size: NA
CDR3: CASSLAGASGGRDTQYF
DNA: TGCGCCAGCAGCTTGGCCGGCGCTAGCGGGGGTCGGGATACGCAGTATTTT

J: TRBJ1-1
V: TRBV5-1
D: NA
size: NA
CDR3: CASSLTGNVGVNTEAFF
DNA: TGCGCCAGCAGCTTGACAGGGAATGTGGGGGTGAACACTGAAGCTTTCTTT

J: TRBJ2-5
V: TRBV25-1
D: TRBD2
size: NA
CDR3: CASSELAGAQETQYF
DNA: TGTGCCAGCAGTGAACTAGCGGGGGCCCAGGAGACCCAGTACTTC

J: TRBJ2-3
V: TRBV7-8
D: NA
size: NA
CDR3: CASSLDWLKTGTDTQYF
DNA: TGTGCCAGCAGCTTAGACTGGCTTAAAACAGGGACAGATACGCAGTATTTT

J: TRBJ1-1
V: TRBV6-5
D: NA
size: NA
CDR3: CASGQGTNTEAFF
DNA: TGTGCCAGCGGCCAGGGGACGAACACTGAAGCTTTCTTT

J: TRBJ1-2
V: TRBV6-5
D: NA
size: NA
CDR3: CASRRTAANYGYTF
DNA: TGTGCCAGCCGTAGGACGGCCGCTAACTATGGCTACACCTTC

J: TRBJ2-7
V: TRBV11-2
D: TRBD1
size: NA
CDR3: CASSLGQGPYEQYF
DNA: TGTGCCAGCAGCCTTGGACAGGGGCCCTACGAGCAGTACTTC

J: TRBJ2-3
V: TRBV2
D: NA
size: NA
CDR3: CASPSRGNRDTQYF
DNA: TGTGCCAGCCCATCCCGGGGCAATAGAGATACGCAGTATTTT

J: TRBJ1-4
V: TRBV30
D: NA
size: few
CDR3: CAWTVRFRDLEEKLFF
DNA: TGTGCCTGGACCGTGAGATTCCGGGACCTGGAGGAAAAACTGTTTTTT

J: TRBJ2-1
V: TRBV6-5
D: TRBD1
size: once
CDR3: CASGLGQAYNEQFF
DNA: TGTGCCAGCGGGTTAGGACAGGCCTACAATGAGCAGTTCTTC

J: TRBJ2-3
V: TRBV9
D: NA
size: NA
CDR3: CASSVAVTDTQYF
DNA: TGTGCCAGCAGCGTAGCCGTCACAGATACGCAGTATTTT

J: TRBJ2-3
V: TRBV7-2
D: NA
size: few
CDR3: CASSQDYTDTQYF
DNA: TGTGCCAGCAGCCAGGACTACACAGATACGCAGTATTTT

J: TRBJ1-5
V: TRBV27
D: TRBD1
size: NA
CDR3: CASSLGGTGPNQPQHF
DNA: TGTGCCAGCAGTTTAGGGGGGACAGGGCCTAATCAGCCCCAGCATTTT

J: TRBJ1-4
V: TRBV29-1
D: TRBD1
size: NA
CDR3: CSVASGTGGVNGEKLFF
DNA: TGCAGCGTCGCCTCCGGGACAGGGGGAGTGAATGGTGAAAAACTGTTTTTT

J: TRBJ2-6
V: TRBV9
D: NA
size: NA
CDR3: CASSVRVGGANVLTF
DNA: TGTGCCAGCAGCGTTCGGGTGGGAGGGGCCAACGTCCTGACTTTC

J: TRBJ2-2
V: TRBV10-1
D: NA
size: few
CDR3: CASRGNTGELFF
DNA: TGCGCCAGCCGGGGGAACACCGGGGAGCTGTTTTTT

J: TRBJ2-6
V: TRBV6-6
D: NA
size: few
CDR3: CASSSSTGANVLTF
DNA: TGTGCCAGCAGTTCCAGTACTGGGGCCAACGTCCTGACTTTC

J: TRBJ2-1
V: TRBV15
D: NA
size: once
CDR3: CATRRTGDEQFF
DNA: TGTGCCACTCGACGAACGGGCGATGAGCAGTTCTTC

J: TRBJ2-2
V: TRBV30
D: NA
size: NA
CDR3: CAWSGLSRSRGELFF
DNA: TGTGCCTGGAGCGGCCTCTCGCGGTCCCGCGGGGAGCTGTTTTTT

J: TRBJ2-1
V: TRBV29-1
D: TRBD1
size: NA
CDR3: CSVGDSSYNEQFF
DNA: TGCAGCGTTGGGGACAGCTCCTACAATGAGCAGTTCTTC

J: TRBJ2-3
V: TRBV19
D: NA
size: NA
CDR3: CASTSFDEGRDTQYF
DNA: TGTGCCAGTACATCCTTCGACGAGGGGCGAGATACGCAGTATTTT

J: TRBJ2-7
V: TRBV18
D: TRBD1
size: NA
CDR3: CASSPRTGLDSEQYF
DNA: TGTGCCAGCTCACCGCGGACAGGGTTGGATAGCGAGCAGTACTTC

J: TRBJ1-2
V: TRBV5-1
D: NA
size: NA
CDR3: CASSPAGGLNPYGYTF
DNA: TGCGCCAGCAGCCCGGCCGGGGGGCTAAACCCCTATGGCTACACCTTC

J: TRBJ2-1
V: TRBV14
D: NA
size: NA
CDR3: CASSLRLGGNEQFF
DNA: TGTGCCAGCAGCCTCAGGCTGGGGGGCAATGAGCAGTTCTTC

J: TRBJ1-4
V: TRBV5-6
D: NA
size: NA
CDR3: CASSLPTNEKLFF
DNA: TGTGCCAGCAGCTTACCAACTAATGAAAAACTGTTTTTT

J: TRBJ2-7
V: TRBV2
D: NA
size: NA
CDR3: CASSEQGSSYEQYF
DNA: TGTGCCAGCAGTGAACAGGGGAGCTCCTACGAGCAGTACTTC

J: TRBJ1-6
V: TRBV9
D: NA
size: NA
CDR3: CASSVAGDSPLHF
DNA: TGTGCCAGCAGCGTAGCAGGGGATTCACCCCTCCACTTT